A single sample gave rise to the 17 T cell receptor beta chains below, sequenced in a study of T-cell memory formation after mild COVID-19. From the 5' RACE reads, TCRdb called clonotypes with MiXCR, one entry per CDR3 protein. The sample lists 200,000 to 250,000 distinct CDR3 sequences, over 8.5% occurring once. Input material: PBMCs or a T cell subset sorted from them (not recorded which). These receptor sequences come from a young man who had mild COVID-19 (a few samples of this study predate the infection). Cell type and time point are not known.

This clonotype was observed at least ten times. The chain has TRBV24-1 and TRBJ1-1; 8 bases align to TRBD1. The CDR3 runs to 15 residues. Germline lookup yields CDR1 KGHDR and CDR2 SFDVKD. V lost 2 bases to trimming and J lost 1 base; unmatched junction nucleotides: 2. CDR3 DNA: TGTGCCACCAGTGATTCCGGGACAGGGAACACTGAAGCTTTCTTT. This translates into CATSDSGTGNTEAFF.

This clonotype occurred a few times. The J gene is TRBJ2-3, the V gene TRBV5-5; D gene ambiguous. Trimming shortened V by 4 bases and J by 2 bases, and 11 bases separated the two germline ends. The germline V gene has CDR1 SGHKS and CDR2 YYEKEE (reference sequence). The CDR3 is 14 residues long. The CDR3 sequence: CASSRLGFTDTQYF. The CDR3 DNA sequence: TGTGCCAGCAGCCGACTGGGATTCACAGATACGCAGTATTTT. Drawing the rest from reference TRBV5-5 and TRBJ2-3, the complete variable domain is DAGVTQSPTHLIKTRGQQVTLRCSPISGHKSVSWYQQVLGQGPQFIFQYYEKEERGRGNFPDRFSARQFPNYSSELNVNALLLGDSALYLCASSRLGFTDTQYFGPGTRLTVL.

DNA for the CDR3: TGTGCCAGCAGGGGGGACTCCTGGAAGCAGTACGTC. As protein: CASRGDSWKQYV. V is TRBV6-2 or TRBV6-3 and J is TRBJ2-7, with D possibly TRBD2 on 6 matching bases. V was trimmed by 6 bases and J by 8 bases, leaving 14 bases between them. The CDR3 contains 12 residues. Per germline, CDR1 MNHEY and CDR2 SVGEGT.

At least ten counts were recorded for this clonotype. The rearrangement links TRBV10-1 to TRBJ2-1; TRBD2 matches 12 bases. This CDR3 is built from 15 residues. The J segment lost 4 bases and the V segment lost 2 bases, leaving 0 bases of the junction unmatched. Germline V CDR1 and CDR2: WNHNN, SYGVQD (reference sequence). Here the CDR3 DNA reads TGCGCCAGCAGTGAGGGGACTAGCGGGTACAATGAGCAGTTCTTC. It is translated as CASSEGTSGYNEQFF.

There are a few counts of this clonotype. This chain's CDR3 is CASSLWGPNIQYF. The CDR3 nucleotides are TGTGCCAGCAGTTTGTGGGGGCCAAACATTCAGTACTTC. J is TRBJ2-4 and V is TRBV12-3 or TRBV12-4, with D perhaps matching TRBD1 (6 bases). The germline V and J ends were trimmed by 3 bases and 6 bases, with 9 bases remaining between them. This CDR3 contains 13 residues.

Only a few counts were recorded for this clonotype. The chain is built from TRBV5-1 and TRBJ1-2; 7 bases agree with TRBD1. V lost 4 bases and J lost 7; bases outside the gene matches: 7. The CDR3 length is 13 residues. Germline CDR1 is SGHRS and CDR2 is YFSETQ. Here the CDR3 reads CASSMTGLGGYTF. Written as DNA, the CDR3 is TGCGCCAGCAGCATGACAGGGCTCGGTGGCTACACCTTC.

This clonotype was seen at least ten times. V and J are TRBV28 and TRBJ2-1, with TRBD2 identical over 11 bases. This CDR3 has 16 residues. Germline CDR1 and CDR2: MDHEN and SYDVKM. The V and J ends lost 2 bases and 7 bases, in that order; junction bases with no gene match: 7. In DNA form, the CDR3 reads TGTGCCAGCAGTTTACATCCGGGACTAGCGGTAAATGAGCAGTTCTTC. Translated, it gives CASSLHPGLAVNEQFF.

The J gene is TRBJ2-1, the V gene TRBV7-9; 11 bases are a match to TRBD2. The trim removed 5 bases at V and 9 bases at J, leaving 9 bases unmatched. The CDR3 is made up of 15 amino acids. Per germline, CDR1 SEHNR and CDR2 FQNEAQ (reference sequence). CDR3 bases: TGTGCCAGCAGCGTCTTTAGCGGGGGGGCACCTGAGCAGTTCTTC. Its translation is CASSVFSGGAPEQFF.

This chain links TRBV12-3 or TRBV12-4 with TRBJ2-1; D possibly corresponds to TRBD1 (7 bases). CDR3 length equals 14 residues. Trimming stripped 6 bases from V and 4 bases from J, with 13 bases between. The CDR3 DNA reads TGTGCCAGCAGGGTGGAGGGGGCATACAATGAGCAGTTCTTC. It specifies CASRVEGAYNEQFF.

The chain recombines TRBV6-5 with TRBJ2-5; tentatively, D is TRBD1 or TRBD2 (5 bases each). The germline V gene encodes CDR1 MNHEY and CDR2 SVGAGI. The V end lost 6 bases, the J end lost 5 bases, and 16 bases lay between the germline ends. The CDR3 runs 14 residues. The CDR3 nucleotides read TGTGCCAGCAGGGGGACGCGGGCGGGCGAGACCCAGTACTTC. This translates into CASRGTRAGETQYF.

V and J are TRBV9 and TRBJ2-3; D is tentatively TRBD1 or TRBD2 (7 bases each). The CDR3 loop spans 14 amino acids. Germline-derived CDR1 and CDR2 are SGDLS and YYNGEE. Trimming stripped 2 bases from V and 5 bases from J, with 12 bases between. The CDR3 region is CASSVQGGQDTQYF. CDR3 sequence (DNA): TGTGCCAGCAGCGTCCAGGGGGGGCAAGATACGCAGTATTTT.

The J gene is TRBJ2-2, the V gene TRBV29-1; 12 bases align to TRBD2. CDR3 length: 17 amino acids. J was trimmed by 4 bases and V by 5 bases; bases with no gene match: 11. The germline V gene has CDR1 SQVTM and CDR2 ANQGSEA. CDR3 DNA: TGCAGCGTTCTTCCTAGCGGGGGGGAGACAACCACCGGGGAGCTGTTTTTT. This gives the protein CSVLPSGGETTTGELFF.

Ten or more counts support this clonotype. The chain joins TRBV7-2 to TRBJ2-4, with 9 bases fitting TRBD1. The CDR3 totals 17 residues. After removal of 2 bases from V and 1 base from J, the junction contained 6 bases not matched to a gene. Germline values: CDR1 SGHTA, CDR2 FQGNSA. The CDR3, as DNA: TGTGCCAGCAGCTTATCCCAAGGACAGGGGGCCAAAAACATTCAGTACTTC. It yields the protein CASSLSQGQGAKNIQYF.

The chain combines TRBV19 with TRBJ2-2; 10 bases are shared with TRBD2. Per germline, CDR1 LNHDA and CDR2 SQIVND (reference sequence). After removal of 7 bases from V and 1 base from J, the junction contained 12 bases not matched to a gene. The CDR3 is 18 residues long. The CDR3 sequence is CASTKGLAGVRNTGELFF. The CDR3 DNA reads as TGTGCCAGTACGAAGGGGCTAGCGGGGGTACGGAACACCGGGGAGCTGTTTTTT. The whole variable domain, remainder taken from reference TRBV19 and TRBJ2-2, is DGGITQSPKYLFRKEGQNVTLSCEQNLNHDAMYWYRQDPGQGLRLIYYSQIVNDFQKGDIAEGYSVSREKKESFPLTVTSAQKNPTAFYLCASTKGLAGVRNTGELFFGEGSRLTVL.

V is TRBV3-1 and J is TRBJ2-1; 8 bases align to TRBD2. The V gene end was trimmed by 4 bases and the J gene end by 8 bases; junction bases not matched to a gene: 7. Germline assignment: CDR1 LGHDT and CDR2 YNNKEL (reference sequence). CDR3 length: 14 residues. DNA for the CDR3: TGTGCCAGCAGCCGGGTGCGGGGGGCCCATGAGCAGTTCTTC. It encodes CASSRVRGAHEQFF.

The chain recombines TRBV12-3 or TRBV12-4 with TRBJ2-3; 7 bases are shared with TRBD2. Losses at the gene ends were 4 bases for V and 0 bases for J; bases not matched to a gene: 7. The CDR3 runs to 16 residues. DNA of the CDR3: TGTGCCAGCAGTTCGCTAGCGGACTCTAGCACAGATACGCAGTATTTT. Translation gives CASSSLADSSTDTQYF.

This chain links TRBV5-4 with TRBJ2-2; either TRBD1 or TRBD2 may fit D (6 bases each). In germline, CDR1 is SGHNT, CDR2 YYREEE (reference sequence). The CDR3 totals 15 residues. Trimming shortened V by 5 bases and J by 4 bases, and 15 bases separated the two germline ends. The CDR3, as DNA: TGTGCCAGCAGGCGGGACATGTCCGGCACCGGGGAGCTGTTTTTT. It encodes CASRRDMSGTGELFF.